A selection of T cell receptor beta chains follows, all from one sample in a study. TCRdb used MiXCR to reprocess the RT-PCR reads, holding one entry per CDR3 protein. This sample yields more than 600,000 distinct CDR3 sequences, of which more than 13% are seen a single time; 3.6% belongs to the top ten. The sample taken for sequencing was memory CD4+ T cells from blood. The receptors shown here come from a female donor in good health, serving as a healthy control. CDR3s include the opening cysteine and the closing phenylalanine or tryptophan. Rows may omit the clone size; those that give it use once, few, many or a size class.

V gene	J gene	clone size	CDR3 protein
TRBV30	TRBJ2-3	once	CACNRFSTDTQYF
TRBV12-3/TRBV12-4	TRBJ2-6	few	CASSEQGVAGANVLTF
TRBV4-3	TRBJ1-4	-	CASSQDKGGGANEKLFF
TRBV5-8	TRBJ1-2	few	CASSLKGAPNYGYTF
TRBV18	TRBJ1-6	few	CASSPAGTGDSPLHF
TRBV20-1	TRBJ2-4	few	CSARDRSSADIQYF
TRBV2	TRBJ1-2	few	CASSDRQEDGYTF
TRBV6-5	TRBJ2-1	-	CASRDWRSYNEQFF
TRBV27	TRBJ2-1	-	CASSLNRRLYNEQFF
TRBV3-1	TRBJ2-7	-	CASSHEDRTYEQYF
TRBV28	TRBJ2-7	-	CASSTSGTSGIYEQYF
TRBV7-2	TRBJ2-3	-	CASSPKRLAGPDTQYF
TRBV6-5	TRBJ1-5	many	CASSTDGGNQPQHF
TRBV5-1	TRBJ1-4	few	CASSLAWDRGREKLFF
TRBV7-2	TRBJ1-2	-	CASSLAGTYRYTF
TRBV10-3	TRBJ1-1	many	CAISEARQVEAFF
TRBV5-1	TRBJ2-3	few	CASSLEAGLDTQYF
TRBV10-3	TRBJ2-3	-	CAISNLDEQYF
TRBV7-8	TRBJ2-3	-	CASSLNSLAGGQGF
TRBV20-1	TRBJ2-7	-	CSARAPEQYF
TRBV9	TRBJ2-1	-	CASSVIRDAREVEQFF
TRBV24-1	TRBJ2-5	-	CATSDLRPGNQETQYF
TRBV29-1	TRBJ1-3	once	CSVPALKDSGNTIYF
TRBV12-3/TRBV12-4	TRBJ1-2	-	CASSQDSMLGYTF
TRBV5-6	TRBJ1-1	-	CASSPSGSAGTEAFF
TRBV5-6	TRBJ1-2	-	CASRLESNYGYTF